This TCR beta chain is from a study of cytomegalovirus exposure and HLA in healthy donors. General study results and limits: In a later analysis, the majority of CMV-associated beta chains seemingly showed HLA restriction.

A remark on this clone: The antigen remains undetermined.

The PCR made use of 60 Vbeta and 13 Jbeta primers. Profiled with immunoSEQ multiplex PCR; TCRdb holds only in-frame clones, not every one. The sample yields under 200,000 clones, roughly 70% seen once. V was cut by 3 bases and J by 5 bases, with 19 bases left in between. Germline loops: CDR1 SNHLY, CDR2 FYNNEI. The CDR3 runs to 16 residues. The specimen sequenced was PBMCs. The chain carries TRBV2 and TRBJ2-5; a weak D match, TRBD2 (7 bases). The TCR originated in a woman under 40 in good health and CMV-seronegative. As DNA, the CDR3 is TGTGCCAGCAGTGACTCCGGGGGGCTTGATTGGGAGACCCAGTACTTC. As protein: CASSDSGGLDWETQYF.